The source of this TCR beta chain is a study of T cell changes during pregnancy in multiple sclerosis (dated by TCRdb to between 2018 and 2021). At the level of the whole study: The study examined how the T cell repertoire changed over the course of pregnancy in women with multiple sclerosis.

Worth noting for this clone: Its antigen is unknown. Qualities for individual bases were not recorded, and no much larger clone is one base off.

Library creation used the immunoSEQ multiplex PCR assay. Held by TCRdb, this immuneACCESS table contains in-frame sequences only and omits some clones. Under half of the omission traces to an unresolved V gene where checked; the cause of the rest is unknown. The sample has about 80,000 clones on record, over 75% of them singletons. 1.9% of the sample is taken by the ten largest. Source: peripheral blood, taken before pregnancy. The TCR sequence derives from a female donor with multiple sclerosis, enrolled in a pregnancy study.

CDR3 region: CASTPSPGDYGYTF. The DNA sequence is as follows: TGTGCCAGCACCCCCTCGCCGGGGGATTATGGCTACACCTTC. This receptor chain uses TRBV6-6 and TRBJ1-2, with TRBD1 as a weak D call on 5 bases. Deletion took 7 bases off V and 5 bases off J, with a span of 17 bases between the germline ends. Reading the germline V gene (reference sequence) gives CDR1 MNHNY and CDR2 SVGAGI. The CDR3 starts with the cysteine, ends with the phenylalanine, and has 14 residues. Only the CDR3 part of the read is kept: 42 bases, read in frame from the first base.